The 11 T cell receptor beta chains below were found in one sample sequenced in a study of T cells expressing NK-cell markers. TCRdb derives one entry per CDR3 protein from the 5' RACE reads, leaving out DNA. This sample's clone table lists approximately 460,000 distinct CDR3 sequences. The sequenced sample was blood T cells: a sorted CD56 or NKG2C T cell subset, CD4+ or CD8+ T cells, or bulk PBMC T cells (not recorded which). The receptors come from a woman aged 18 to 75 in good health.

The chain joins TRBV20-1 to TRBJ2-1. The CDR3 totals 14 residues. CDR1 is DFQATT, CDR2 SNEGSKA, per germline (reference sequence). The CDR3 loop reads CSAKGGGPYNEQFF.

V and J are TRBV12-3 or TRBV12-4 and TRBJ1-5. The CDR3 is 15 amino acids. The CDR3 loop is CASSSAGGPNQPQHF.

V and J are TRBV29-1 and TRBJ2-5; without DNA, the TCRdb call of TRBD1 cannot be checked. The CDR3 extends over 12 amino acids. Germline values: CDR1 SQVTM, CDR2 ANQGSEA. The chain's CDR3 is CSVYQGQETQYF.

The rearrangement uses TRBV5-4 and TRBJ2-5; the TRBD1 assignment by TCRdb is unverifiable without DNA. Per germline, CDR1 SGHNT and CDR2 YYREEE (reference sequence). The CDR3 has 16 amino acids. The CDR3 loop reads CASSIAGPRSAETQYF.

The CDR3 reads CASSMTREQFF. This chain joins TRBV5-1 and TRBJ2-1. CDR1 SGHRS and CDR2 YFSETQ come from the germline V gene. CDR3 length: 11 residues.

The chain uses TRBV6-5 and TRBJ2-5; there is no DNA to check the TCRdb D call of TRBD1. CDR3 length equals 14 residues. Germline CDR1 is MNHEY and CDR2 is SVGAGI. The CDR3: CASSSPLLGETQYF.

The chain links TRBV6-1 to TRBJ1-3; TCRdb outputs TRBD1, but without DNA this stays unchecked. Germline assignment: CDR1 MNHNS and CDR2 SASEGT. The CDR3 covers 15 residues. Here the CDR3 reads CASSITGNPGNTIYF.

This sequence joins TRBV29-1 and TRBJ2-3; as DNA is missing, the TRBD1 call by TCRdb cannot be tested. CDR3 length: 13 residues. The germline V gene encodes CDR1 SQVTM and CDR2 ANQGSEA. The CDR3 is CSVEIGGPDTQYF.

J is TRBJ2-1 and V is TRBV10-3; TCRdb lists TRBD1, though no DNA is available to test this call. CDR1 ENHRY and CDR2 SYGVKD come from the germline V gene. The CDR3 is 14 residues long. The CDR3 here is CAISPGANYNEQFF.

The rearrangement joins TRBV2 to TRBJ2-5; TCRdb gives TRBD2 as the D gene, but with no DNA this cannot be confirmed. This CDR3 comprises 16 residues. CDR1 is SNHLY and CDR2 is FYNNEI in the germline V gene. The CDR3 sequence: CASLRVGGRIQETQYF.

The CDR3 reads CASSQEWGTSGQSSYNEQFF. The chain is built from TRBV14 and TRBJ2-1; TCRdb proposes TRBD2, but this gene call is untestable without DNA. The CDR3 runs 20 residues. Germline CDR1 and CDR2: SGHDN and FVKESK. Using reference TRBV14 and TRBJ2-1 for the parts outside the CDR3, the full variable domain is EAGVTQFPSHSVIEKGQTVTLRCDPISGHDNLYWYRRVMGKEIKFLLHFVKESKQDESGMPNNRFLAERTGGTYSTLKVQPAELEDSGVYFCASSQEWGTSGQSSYNEQFFGPGTRLTVL.